This is a list of T cell receptor beta chains from one sample in a study of regulatory T cells in long-lasting Graves disease. One entry per CDR3 protein results from TCRdb running MiXCR on the multiplex PCR reads. The sample includes about 240,000 distinct CDR3 sequences, 20% of them seen just once. The sequencing used peripheral blood mononuclear cells (PBMCs), collected at new diagnosis, from a patient treated with antithyroid drugs. The receptors originated from a female donor with Graves disease. Each CDR3 is given with its conserved first and last residue. D genes are given only for firm matches. Clone size is shown for a subset of rows, as once, few, many or a class of expanded clone.

18 TRBJ2-3 TRBD2 few TRBV20-1 TGCAGTGCCTGGGCCAGCGGGCGAGCGGGGGGCTCAACAGATACGCAGTATTTT CSAWASGRAGGSTDTQYF
15 TRBJ2-7 TRBD2 many TRBV7-9 TGTGCCAGCAGCTTAGGTGTTGGCGGGAGCTACGAGCAGTACTTC CASSLGVGGSYEQYF
13 TRBJ1-1 NA many TRBV20-1 TGCAGTGCAACAAAGGACACAAACACTGAAGCTTTCTTT CSATKDTNTEAFF
16 TRBJ1-6 TRBD1 NA TRBV3-1 TGTGCCAGCAGCCCACCGGGACAGGGCGGCAATTCACCCCTCCACTTT CASSPPGQGGNSPLHF
13 TRBJ1-3 NA NA TRBV6-1 TGTGCCACACAGGCCTTCTCTGGAAACACCATATATTTT CATQAFSGNTIYF
14 TRBJ1-2 NA many TRBV7-2 TGTGCCAGCAGTTTGACGGGGACTAACTATGGCTACACCTTC CASSLTGTNYGYTF
16 TRBJ1-1 TRBD1 many TRBV2 TGTGCCAGCAGTAGGACAGGGGGCCTAATGAACACTGAAGCTTTCTTT CASSRTGGLMNTEAFF
12 TRBJ2-7 NA many TRBV29-1 TGCAGCGCCTCGGGGGATAACTACGAGCAGTACTTC CSASGDNYEQYF
17 TRBJ2-6 NA many TRBV2 TGTGCCAGCAGTGGGACAACGATTTACTCTGGGGCCAACGTCCTGACTTTC CASSGTTIYSGANVLTF
13 TRBJ2-5 NA many TRBV7-6 TGTGCCAGCAGCTCGACACGGATGGAGACCCAGTACTTC CASSSTRMETQYF
14 TRBJ2-3 TRBD2 NA TRBV20-1 TGCAGTGCTAGAGTACAGCGGGGGGTGGATACGCAGTATTTT CSARVQRGVDTQYF
18 TRBJ2-1 TRBD1 many TRBV10-1 TGCGCCAGCGGGGCCGGGACAGGGGGCCCTAGCTCCTACAATGAGCAGTTCTTC CASGAGTGGPSSYNEQFF
15 TRBJ1-5 TRBD1 many TRBV12-3/TRBV12-4 TGTGCCAGCAGAAAACAGGGGGGCGTCGATCAGCCCCAGCATTTT CASRKQGGVDQPQHF
13 TRBJ1-1 NA many TRBV29-1 TGCAGCGTTGAAGATCGGGCAAACACTGAAGCTTTCTTT CSVEDRANTEAFF
13 TRBJ2-1 NA NA TRBV11-2 TGTGCCAGCAGCCCCTACTCTGGGGGTGAGCAGTTCTTC CASSPYSGGEQFF
15 TRBJ1-1 TRBD1 many TRBV6-1 TGTGCCAGCAGCGCCACCCGACAGGGTAGTACTGAAGCTTTCTTT CASSATRQGSTEAFF